In its sample, the clone carrying this T cell receptor beta chain was seen a few times. The antigen remains undetermined. Every isolated RNA sample was fully reverse transcribed, so sequencing captured expressed TCRB transcripts. Repertoires were generated with immunoSEQ multiplex PCR, while TCRdb's copy carries only in-frame clones and drops some. The data show around 280,000 clones, about 15% seen once. This entry belongs to a study of beta chain features in type 1 diabetes. Study-level results: With patients and controls alike, PCR might favor shorter templates to an equal degree. A moderate, significant TCRB CDR3 shortening appeared in type 1 diabetes across four CD4+ subsets.

In germline, CDR1 is SGDLS, CDR2 YYNGEE. Trimming took 5 bases from V and 5 from J, leaving 13 bases between them. The length of the CDR3 is 13 residues. The chain is built from TRBV9 and TRBJ2-5, with D possibly being TRBD2 (6 bases). The receptor's source is a man aged 18 to 29 with type 1 diabetes. Sequencing used naive CD4+ T cells from blood. CDR3 sequence (DNA): TGTGCCAGCAGGGACGGAGCGGGTGAGACCCAGTACTTC. This sequence encodes CASRDGAGETQYF.